Below are 12 T cell receptor beta chains sequenced from a single sample in a study of regulatory T cells in long-lasting Graves disease (dated by TCRdb to about 2021). The time point label here, explained by the study, means: persistent/refractory GD, antithyroid drugs over 5 years with positive TRAb. For both TCR sequencing and RNA sequencing, RNA was extracted from PBMCs using TRIzol. Library preparation used multiplex PCR. TCRdb names Illumina HiSeq 4000 as the instrument used. To build TCR beta libraries, CDR3 regions were amplified by Arm-PCR using iRepertoire HTBI primers. TCRdb took the public reads, trimmed them with fastp at Q25, ran MiXCR for clone calling and kept in-frame beta chains. Under each unique CDR3 protein, matching rows form one entry showing the most common genes and DNA. The sample contains under 450,000 distinct CDR3 sequences, approximately 25% of them found a single time. Of the sample, 25% to 30% falls within the top ten clones.

Sequenced material: peripheral blood mononuclear cells (PBMCs), taken when the disease was refractory, from a patient treated with antithyroid drugs. These receptors originate from a woman aged 40 to 49 with Graves disease. Donor details come from another sample of the same person, matched by shared clones.

This clonotype was recorded at least ten times. The rearrangement uses TRBV6-1 and TRBJ1-2; D call uncertain. The V end lost 1 base, the J end lost 4 bases, and 13 bases lay between the germline ends. CDR3 length: 15 amino acids. Germline assignment: CDR1 MNHNS and CDR2 SASEGT. CDR3 loop: CASSEVRARGYGYTF. The CDR3 region has the DNA TGTGCCAGCAGTGAAGTACGAGCAAGAGGCTATGGCTACACCTTC.

This clonotype was recorded many times. The chain carries TRBV7-3 and TRBJ1-1; maybe TRBD1 (6 bases). CDR3 size: 13 residues. Germline V lookup: CDR1 SGHTA, CDR2 FQGTGA. V was shortened by 5 bases and J by 10 bases, with 17 bases between the two germline ends. CDR3 sequence: CASSSIQGAGAFF. Here the CDR3 DNA reads TGTGCCAGCAGCAGCATACAGGGTGCAGGAGCTTTCTTT.

This clonotype was seen ten or more times. The chain has TRBV28 and TRBJ2-5; D might be TRBD1 (6 bases). There are 14 residues in the CDR3. Germline V gene lookup returns CDR1 MDHEN and CDR2 SYDVKM. V shed 5 bases and J shed 2 bases, with 12 bases lying between them. The CDR3 sequence is CASSPLGQQETQYF. The CDR3 DNA follows: TGTGCCAGCAGTCCACTCGGACAGCAAGAGACCCAGTACTTC.

This clonotype was seen repeatedly, ten times or more. The chain is built from TRBV27 and TRBJ1-1; 7 bases line up with TRBD1. Trimming cost V 3 bases and J 1 base; bases outside gene matches: 8. The length of the CDR3 is 16 residues. Germline V gene sequence: CDR1 MNHEY, CDR2 SMNVEV (reference sequence). This chain's CDR3 is CASSFDTGTANTEAFF. The CDR3 DNA reads as TGTGCCAGCAGTTTTGATACCGGGACAGCGAACACTGAAGCTTTCTTT.

This clonotype was seen only a few times. CDR3 residues: CASSQQVDSNNYGYTF. DNA for the CDR3: TGTGCCAGCAGCCAACAAGTTGACAGTAATAACTATGGCTACACCTTC. The genes are TRBV14 and TRBJ1-2, with D possibly matching TRBD1 (5 bases). The CDR3 contains 16 residues. The ends were cut back, 2 bases at V and 1 base at J, with 14 bases in the middle. Germline V gene lookup returns CDR1 SGHDN and CDR2 FVKESK.

The genes are TRBV20-1 and TRBJ2-7, with D maybe TRBD2 (6 bases). This CDR3 contains 14 residues. Germline CDR1 and CDR2: DFQATT and SNEGSKA (reference sequence). V shed 1 base and J shed 6 bases, with 16 bases lying between them. CDR3 DNA sequence: TGCAGTGCTAGAGCTTTTGGAGGGGTAGGCGAGCAGTACTTC. The encoded protein is CSARAFGGVGEQYF.

As concerns this clonotype: A junction boundary mismatches the germline segment, possibly from a read error. V gene TRBV12-3 or TRBV12-4 combines with J gene TRBJ2-3, with TRBD2 identical over 8 bases. The CDR3 totals 14 residues. CDR3 nucleotide sequence: TGTGCCAGCAGTGCCTGGACTAGCAGAGATACGCAGTATTTT. This translates into CASSAWTSRDTQYF.

This clonotype was recorded at least ten times. The chain's CDR3 is CASSSRTQAETQYF. CDR3 nucleotide sequence: TGTGCCAGCAGCTCCAGGACCCAGGCGGAGACCCAGTACTTC. This sequence joins TRBV13 and TRBJ2-5; D not certain. This CDR3 spans 14 amino acids. Deletions cut 4 bases from V and 5 bases from J, with 14 bases between. CDR1 is PRHDT, CDR2 FYEKMQ, per germline (reference sequence).

There are many counts of this clonotype. V gene TRBV6-5 combines with J gene TRBJ2-1; D remains ambiguous. V was cut by 0 bases and J by 6 bases, with 9 bases left in between. Germline V gene lookup returns CDR1 MNHEY and CDR2 SVGAGI. The CDR3 runs 14 residues. As DNA, the CDR3 is TGTGCCAGCAGTTACTCAGGGCTAGTCAATGAGCAGTTCTTC. Translation: CASSYSGLVNEQFF.

The chain combines TRBV6-1 with TRBJ1-5; no clear D. Germline CDR1 is MNHNS and CDR2 is SASEGT. The V end was cut by 8 bases, the J end by 3 bases, with 11 bases between. The CDR3 runs to 13 residues. The CDR3, as DNA: TGTGCCAGCTGGAACAGTTACAATCAGCCCCAGCATTTT. This translates into CASWNSYNQPQHF.

The sample holds a few counts of this clonotype. The chain uses TRBV10-3 and TRBJ2-7; possibly TRBD1 for D (6 bases). The CDR3 totals 14 residues. With 2 bases removed from V and 3 bases from J, the gap between germline ends came to 11 bases. Germline CDR1 and CDR2: ENHRY and SYGVKD. CDR3 coding DNA: TGTGCCATCAGTGAGGGACAGCCTCTCTACGAGCAGTACTTC. Translation gives CAISEGQPLYEQYF.

Details on this clonotype: A read error may account for a junction end that differs from germline. The chain has TRBV5-5 and TRBJ2-2; D remains unclear. The germline CDR1 and CDR2 sequences are SGHKS and YYEKEE (reference sequence). The CDR3 has 16 residues. As DNA, the CDR3 is TGTGCCAGTCGGTCACCGACTCTTGCGAAGACCGGGGAGCTGTTTTTT. It encodes CASRSPTLAKTGELFF.